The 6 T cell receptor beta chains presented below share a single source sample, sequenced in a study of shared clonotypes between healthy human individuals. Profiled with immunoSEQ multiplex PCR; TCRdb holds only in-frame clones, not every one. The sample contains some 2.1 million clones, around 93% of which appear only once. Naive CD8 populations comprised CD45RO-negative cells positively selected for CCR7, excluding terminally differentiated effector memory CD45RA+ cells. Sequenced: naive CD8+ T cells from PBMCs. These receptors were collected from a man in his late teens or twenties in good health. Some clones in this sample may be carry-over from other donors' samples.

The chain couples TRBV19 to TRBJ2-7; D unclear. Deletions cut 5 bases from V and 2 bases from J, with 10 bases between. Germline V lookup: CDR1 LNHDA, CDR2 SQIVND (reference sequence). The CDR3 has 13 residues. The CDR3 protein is CASSAIYPYEQYF. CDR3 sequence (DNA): TGTGCCAGTAGTGCCATTTACCCCTACGAGCAGTACTTC.

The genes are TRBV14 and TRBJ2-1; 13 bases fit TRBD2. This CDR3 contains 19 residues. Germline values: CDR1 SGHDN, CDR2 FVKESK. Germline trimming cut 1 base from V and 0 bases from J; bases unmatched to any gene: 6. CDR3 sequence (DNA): TGTGCCAGCAGCCAAGCGAGGACTAGCGGGGGTAACTCCTACAATGAGCAGTTCTTC. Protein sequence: CASSQARTSGGNSYNEQFF.

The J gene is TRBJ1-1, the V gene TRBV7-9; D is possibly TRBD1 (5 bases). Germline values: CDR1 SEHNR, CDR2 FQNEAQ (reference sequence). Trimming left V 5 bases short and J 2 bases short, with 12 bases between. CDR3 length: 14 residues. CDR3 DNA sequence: TGTGCCAGCAGCCCTGGGGGGAGCAACACTGAAGCTTTCTTT. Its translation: CASSPGGSNTEAFF.

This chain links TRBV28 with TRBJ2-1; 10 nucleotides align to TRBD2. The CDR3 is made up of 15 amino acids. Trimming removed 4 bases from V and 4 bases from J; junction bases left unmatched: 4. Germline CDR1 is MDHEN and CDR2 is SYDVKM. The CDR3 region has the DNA TGTGCCAGCAGTTCATCTAGCGGGAGTTACAATGAGCAGTTCTTC. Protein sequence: CASSSSSGSYNEQFF.

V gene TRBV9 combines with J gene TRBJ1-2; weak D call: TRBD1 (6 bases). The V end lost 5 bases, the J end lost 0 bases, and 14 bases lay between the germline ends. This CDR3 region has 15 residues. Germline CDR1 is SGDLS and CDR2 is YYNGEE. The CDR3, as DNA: TGTGCCAGCAGTCCTACCGGGACAACTAACTATGGCTACACCTTC. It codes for CASSPTGTTNYGYTF.

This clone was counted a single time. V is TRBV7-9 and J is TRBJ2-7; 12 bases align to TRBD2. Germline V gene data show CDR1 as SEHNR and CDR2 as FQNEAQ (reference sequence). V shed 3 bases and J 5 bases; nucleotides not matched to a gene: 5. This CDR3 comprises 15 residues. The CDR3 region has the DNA TGTGCCAGCAGCTTGCTAGCGGGAGGGCCGCACGAGCAGTACTTC. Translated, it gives CASSLLAGGPHEQYF.